This T cell receptor (beta chain) derives from a study of shared clonotypes between healthy human individuals. The overall study: A few men and a couple of women, aged 18 to 49, were donors. Study outcomes and limitations: Clonotype sharing across donors was expected to vary with sequencing depth.

On this clone: What it recognizes is unknown.

Every subset had its genomic DNA shared out evenly among several immunoSEQ plates. The team ran DNA from unsorted PBMCs on ten immunoSEQ deep assay plates for sequencing. The protocol was immunoSEQ multiplex PCR, while the TCRdb copy is restricted to in-frame clones and leaves out a portion. The table records about 490,000 clones, 70% to 85% of them present only once. Germline trimming cut 3 bases from V and 0 bases from J; bases unmatched to any gene: 3. Germline assignment: CDR1 SGDLS and CDR2 YYNGEE. CDR3 length equals 15 residues. This TCR came from a woman between 40 and 55 years old in good health. Some clones in this sample may be carry-over from other donors' samples. The chain joins TRBV9 to TRBJ2-1; 7 positions match TRBD2. Sequencing was done on a sample of PBMCs. As DNA, the CDR3 is TGTGCCAGCAGCGAAAGCGGGGCCTCCTACAATGAGCAGTTCTTC. Translating gives CASSESGASYNEQFF.